In its sample, the clone carrying this TCR beta chain was seen many times. Its cognate antigen is unknown. This specimen comes from a study of T cells in Graves' hyperthyroidism and ophthalmopathy. Across the whole study: It was at initial diagnosis, before any treatment, that peripheral blood was collected.

Used for diagnoses were clinical symptoms, serum thyroxine and TRAb, thyroid ultrasound and orbital computed tomography. PBMCs were collected from an approximately 9.3 ml volume of fresh peripheral blood. V lost 6 bases and J 0 bases, leaving 14 bases between the germline ends. This CDR3 region has 15 residues. Germline CDR1 reads MNHEY; CDR2 reads SMNVEV (reference sequence). Authors of the study amplified TCR beta CDR3 regions from RNA transcripts. TCR CDR3 regions were first amplified by RT-PCR with HTBI primers. MiXCR was run by TCRdb on the multiplex PCR reads, yielding one entry per CDR3 protein. The data hold roughly 630,000 distinct CDR3 sequences, with 15% to 17% observed a single time. Regarding the study as a whole: Blood also showed most of the thyroid clonotypes that were expanded above 0.001.

Sequences were obtained from blood. The rearrangement uses TRBV27 and TRBJ1-2; no definite D call. This clonotype originated in a woman aged 25 to 39 with Graves' hyperthyroidism. As DNA, the CDR3 is TGTGCCAGCAGAGGGTTATCTGAAGCTAACTATGGCTACACCTTC. As protein: CASRGLSEANYGYTF.